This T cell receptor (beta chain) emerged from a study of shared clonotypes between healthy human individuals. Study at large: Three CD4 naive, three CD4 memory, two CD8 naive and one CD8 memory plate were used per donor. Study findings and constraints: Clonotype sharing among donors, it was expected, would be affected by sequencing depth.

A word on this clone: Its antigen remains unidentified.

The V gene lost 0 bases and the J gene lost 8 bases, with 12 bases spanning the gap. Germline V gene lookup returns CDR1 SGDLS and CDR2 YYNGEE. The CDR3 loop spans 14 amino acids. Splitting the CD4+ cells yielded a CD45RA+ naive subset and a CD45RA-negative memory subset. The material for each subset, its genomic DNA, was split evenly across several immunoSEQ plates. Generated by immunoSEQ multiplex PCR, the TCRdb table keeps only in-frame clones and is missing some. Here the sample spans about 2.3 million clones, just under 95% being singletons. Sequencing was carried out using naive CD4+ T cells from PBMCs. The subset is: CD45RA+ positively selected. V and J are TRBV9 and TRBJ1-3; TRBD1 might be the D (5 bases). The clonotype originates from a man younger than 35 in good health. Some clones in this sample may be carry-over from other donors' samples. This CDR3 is CASSVALQGDTIYF. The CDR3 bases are TGTGCCAGCAGCGTAGCGCTTCAGGGAGACACCATATATTTT.